This entry features one T cell receptor beta chain sequence. Some clones are missing from TCRdb's copy, which holds only in-frame ones; the method was immunoSEQ multiplex PCR. Of 65,000 to 95,000 clones in the sample, approximately 89% were seen once. The CDR3 is 16 residues long. Trimming removed 0 bases at V and 2 bases at J, with 13 bases between. Germline CDR1 GTSNPN, CDR2 SVGIG (reference sequence). The sample belongs to a study of OX40 agonist ivuxolimab in advanced cancers. The chain has TRBV30 and TRBJ1-4, with TRBD1 as a possible D gene (6 bases). The TCR comes from an adult with an advanced solid tumor such as melanoma, head and neck, liver or kidney cancer. This material consisted of CD4+ or CD8+ T cells sorted from blood, taken in a trial of the OX40 agonist ivuxolimab. CDR3 loop: CAWSVPTGGTNEKLFF. The CDR3 DNA reads as TGTGCCTGGAGTGTTCCGACAGGAGGTACTAATGAAAAACTGTTTTTT. The full variable domain, in which reference TRBV30 and TRBJ1-4 provide the parts outside the CDR3, is SQTIHQWPATLVQPVGSPLSLECTVEGTSNPNLYWYRQAAGRGLQLLFYSVGIGQISSEVPQNLSASRPQDRQFILSSKKLLLSDSGFYLCAWSVPTGGTNEKLFFGSGTQLSVL.